This TCR beta chain is from a study of blood T cell repertoires in COVID-19. The CDR3 totals 15 residues. Germline lookup yields CDR1 SGHNT and CDR2 YYREEE (reference sequence). Between the trimmed V and J ends, which lost 2 bases and 4 bases, there was a span of 12 bases. Profiling relied on immunoSEQ multiplex PCR, and the TCRdb table lists in-frame clones only, not all of them. The sample lists 200,000 to 250,000 clones; 90% were seen once. This TCR was recovered from a man in his fifties or sixties who had been exposed to COVID-19. What was sequenced was PBMCs or T cells enriched from blood (not recorded which). The J gene is TRBJ1-4, the V gene TRBV5-4; D is perhaps TRBD1 (6 bases). The CDR3 bases are TGTGCCAGCAGCTTATCGGACAGTCTTAATGAAAAACTGTTTTTT. Amino acids: CASSLSDSLNEKLFF.